The 10 T cell receptor beta chains listed next were all sequenced from one sample in a study of shared clonotypes between healthy human individuals (dated by TCRdb to 2020 to 2022). The library was produced with the immunoSEQ multiplex PCR assay. TCRdb limited this immuneACCESS table to in-frame rearrangements with V and J called. A share of clones is missing; checked studies link under half to unresolved V genes, and the rest is unexplained. In this sample the table shows 1 million to 1.2 million clones, around 77% of which occur a single time. The ten largest clones take up approximately 0.95% of the sample. The material sequenced was memory CD4+ T cells from PBMCs. The sample's cell subset or site label, in plain terms: CD45RA-negative fraction. All receptors come from a man between 18 and 29 years old in good health. Some clones in this sample may be carry-over from other donors' samples.

This clone was seen a handful of times. V is TRBV10-3 and J is TRBJ2-1; 8 bases align to TRBD2. The V gene end was trimmed by 11 bases and the J gene end by 4 bases; junction bases not matched to a gene: 7. The CDR3 spans 13 residues. Germline CDR1 is ENHRY and CDR2 is SYGVKD. CDR3 amino acids: CAAWTSSYNEQFF. DNA of the CDR3: TGTGCCGCCTGGACTAGCAGTTACAATGAGCAGTTCTTC.

The chain couples TRBV6-5 to TRBJ1-1, with D uncertain. The V end lost 4 bases, the J end lost 4 bases, and 10 bases lay between the germline ends. The CDR3 totals 13 residues. Germline V gene sequence: CDR1 MNHEY, CDR2 SVGAGI. The CDR3 loop reads CASSLIRATEAFF. The CDR3 DNA follows: TGTGCCAGCAGTTTGATCAGAGCCACTGAAGCTTTCTTT.

The chain combines TRBV5-1 with TRBJ2-3; 7 bases are a match to TRBD1. CDR1 is SGHRS, CDR2 YFSETQ, per germline. The CDR3 has 15 residues. J lost 1 base, V lost 7 bases, and 9 bases had no gene match. CDR3 DNA sequence: TGCGCCAGCTATACGACCGGGACAGGCACAGATACGCAGTATTTT. Amino acid sequence: CASYTTGTGTDTQYF.

Concerning this clone itself: This may arise from a read error, as a much more abundant clone is one base away. This chain uses TRBV30 with TRBJ1-5, with a possible D match to TRBD1 (6 bases). CDR1 is GTSNPN and CDR2 is SVGIG in the germline V gene (reference sequence). This CDR3 comprises 12 residues. V was shortened by 4 bases and J by 15 bases, with 19 bases between the two germline ends. The CDR3 here is CAWNSQGQIRHF. For the CDR3, the DNA is TGTGCCTGGAATTCGCAGGGGCAGATACGGCATTTT.

The genes are TRBV18 and TRBJ2-7, with 7 bases matching TRBD1. The germline gives CDR1 KGHSH, CDR2 LQKENI. V was pared by 8 bases and J by 2 bases, with 3 bases of the junction left unmatched. The CDR3 is 12 amino acids. The DNA of the CDR3 is TGTGCCAGCCGACAGGGTGCCTACGAGCAGTACTTC. This codes for CASRQGAYEQYF.

Concerning this clone itself: The sample carries other DNA sequences with the same CDR3. The chain employs TRBV4-3 and TRBJ1-5, with 7 bases lining up with TRBD1. This CDR3 is built from 15 residues. CDR1 is LGHNA, CDR2 YSLEER, per germline. The J segment lost 2 bases and the V segment lost 1 base, leaving 2 bases of the junction unmatched. This CDR3 reads CASSQVTGGNQPQHF. DNA for the CDR3: TGCGCCAGCAGCCAAGTAACAGGGGGCAATCAGCCCCAGCATTTT.

As for this clone: The sample carries other DNA sequences with the same CDR3. V and J are TRBV7-2 and TRBJ2-5; 11 bases map to TRBD2. The CDR3 covers 15 residues. Losses at the gene ends were 5 bases for V and 1 base for J; bases not matched to a gene: 3. Germline loops: CDR1 SGHTA, CDR2 FQGNSA. The CDR3, as DNA: TGTGCCAGCAGCCGGACTAGCGGGCTCCAAGAGACCCAGTACTTC. This translates into CASSRTSGLQETQYF.

The rearrangement joins TRBV20-1 to TRBJ2-1; D not resolved. V was shortened by 6 bases and J by 13 bases, with 7 bases between the two germline ends. Germline CDR1 DFQATT, CDR2 SNEGSKA (reference sequence). CDR3 length: 8 amino acids. The CDR3 loop is CSASPQFF. DNA of the CDR3: TGCAGTGCAAGTCCTCAGTTCTTC.

This clone was observed a handful of times. The gene calls are TRBV29-1 and TRBJ2-5; 10 positions match TRBD1. Germline V CDR1 and CDR2: SQVTM, ANQGSEA. The CDR3 runs 13 residues. V shed 4 bases, J shed 5 bases, and the junction held 4 bases outside the gene matches. DNA of the CDR3: TGCAGCGTTGCGGTGACAGGGGGCGAGACCCAGTACTTC. Translation gives CSVAVTGGETQYF.

V is TRBV5-6 and J is TRBJ1-1; D is unclear. The V end lost 5 bases, the J end lost 0 bases, and 11 bases lay between the germline ends. Germline V gene data show CDR1 as SGHDT and CDR2 as YYEEEE. The CDR3 runs to 14 residues. CDR3 in DNA: TGTGCCAGCAGGAGTGGGGTATTGAACACTGAAGCTTTCTTT. This sequence encodes CASRSGVLNTEAFF.